This TCR beta chain was profiled in a study of blood T cell repertoires in COVID-19. Study background: Material from acute and convalescent COVID-19 was sourced from the United States, Italy and Spain.

Original data processing: Amplified reference gene primers provided the basis for estimating nucleated cell counts. Using immunoSEQ multiplex PCR, the repertoire was profiled, and TCRdb retains in-frame clones only, with some absent. Clone size and V and J calls were adopted from that table, with D and trimming inferred from the DNA. The sample has 240,000 or so clones, around 85% seen once. The CDR3 loop spans 16 amino acids. Germline trimming cut 0 bases from V and 0 bases from J; bases unmatched to any gene: 5. The germline CDR1 and CDR2 sequences are SQVTM and ANQGSEA. Participants were placed into cohorts based on the clinical history they reported. Notes on this clone: Other DNA sequences in this specimen translate into the identical CDR3.

The chain joins TRBV29-1 to TRBJ2-1; 7 nucleotides line up with TRBD1. This receptor was obtained from a woman aged 40 to 50 with acute COVID-19. The sequenced material came from PBMCs or T cells enriched from blood (not recorded which). DNA of the CDR3: TGCAGCGTTGAAGACCCGGACAGGAGCTCCTACAATGAGCAGTTCTTC. Amino acids: CSVEDPDRSSYNEQFF.